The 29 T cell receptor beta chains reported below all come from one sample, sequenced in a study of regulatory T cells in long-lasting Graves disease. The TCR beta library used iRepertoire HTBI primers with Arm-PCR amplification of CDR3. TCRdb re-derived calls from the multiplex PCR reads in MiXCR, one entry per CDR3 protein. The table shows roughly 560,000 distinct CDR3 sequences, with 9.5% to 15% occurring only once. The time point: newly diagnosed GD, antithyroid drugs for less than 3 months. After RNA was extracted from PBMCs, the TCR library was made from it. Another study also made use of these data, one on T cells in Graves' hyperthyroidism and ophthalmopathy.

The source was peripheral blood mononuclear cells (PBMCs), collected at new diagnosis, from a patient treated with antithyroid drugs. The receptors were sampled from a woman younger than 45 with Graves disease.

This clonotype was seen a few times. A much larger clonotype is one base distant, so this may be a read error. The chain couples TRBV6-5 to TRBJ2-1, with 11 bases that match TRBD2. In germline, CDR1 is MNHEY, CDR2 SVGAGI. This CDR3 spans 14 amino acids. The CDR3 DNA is TGTACCAGCAGTTACTCGTTAGCGGGAGGGGAGCAGTTCTTC. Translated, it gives CTSSYSLAGGEQFF.

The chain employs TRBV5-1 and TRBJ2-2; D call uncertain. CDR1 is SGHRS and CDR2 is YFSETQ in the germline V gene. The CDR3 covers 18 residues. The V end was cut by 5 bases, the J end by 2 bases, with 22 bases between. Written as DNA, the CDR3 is TGCGCCAGCAGTCCCAGGTGGTACCTTGACGCAAACACCGGGGAGCTGTTTTTT. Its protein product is CASSPRWYLDANTGELFF. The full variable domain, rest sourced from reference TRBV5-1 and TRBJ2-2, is KAGVTQTPRYLIKTRGQQVTLSCSPISGHRSVSWYQQTPGQGLQFLFEYFSETQRNKGNFPGRFSGRQFSNSRSEMNVSTLELGDSALYLCASSPRWYLDANTGELFFGEGSRLTVL.

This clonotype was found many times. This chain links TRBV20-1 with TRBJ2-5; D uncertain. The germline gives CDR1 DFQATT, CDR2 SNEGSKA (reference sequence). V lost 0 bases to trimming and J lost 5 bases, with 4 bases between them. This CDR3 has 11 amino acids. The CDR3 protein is CSARDYETQYF. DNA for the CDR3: TGCAGTGCTAGAGATTACGAGACCCAGTACTTC.

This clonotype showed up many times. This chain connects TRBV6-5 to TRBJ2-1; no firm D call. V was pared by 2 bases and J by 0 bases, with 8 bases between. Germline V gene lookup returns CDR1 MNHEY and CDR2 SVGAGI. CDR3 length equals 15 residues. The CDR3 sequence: CASSYGRSSYNEQFF. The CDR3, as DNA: TGTGCCAGCAGTTACGGGCGGAGCTCCTACAATGAGCAGTTCTTC.

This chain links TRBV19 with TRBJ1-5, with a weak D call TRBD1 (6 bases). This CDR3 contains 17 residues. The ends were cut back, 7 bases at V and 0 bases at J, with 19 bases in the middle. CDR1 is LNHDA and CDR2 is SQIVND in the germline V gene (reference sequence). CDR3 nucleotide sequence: TGTGCCAGTACCCAGAAGGGGGAAAGAACTAGCAATCAGCCCCAGCATTTT. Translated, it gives CASTQKGERTSNQPQHF.

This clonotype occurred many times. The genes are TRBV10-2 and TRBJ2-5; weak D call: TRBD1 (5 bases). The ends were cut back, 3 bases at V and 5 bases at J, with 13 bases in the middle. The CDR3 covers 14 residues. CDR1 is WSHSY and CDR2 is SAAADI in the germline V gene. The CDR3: CASSDQGSRETQYF. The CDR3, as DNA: TGCGCCAGCAGTGACCAGGGATCGAGGGAGACCCAGTACTTC.

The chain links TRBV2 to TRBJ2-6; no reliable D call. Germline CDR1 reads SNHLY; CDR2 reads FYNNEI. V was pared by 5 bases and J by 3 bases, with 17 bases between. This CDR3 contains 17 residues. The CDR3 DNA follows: TGTGCCAGCAGTCCGTGGGGTGAAACTAATGGGGCCAACGTCCTGACTTTC. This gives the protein CASSPWGETNGANVLTF. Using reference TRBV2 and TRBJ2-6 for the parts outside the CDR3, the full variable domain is EPEVTQTPSHQVTQMGQEVILRCVPISNHLYFYWYRQILGQKVEFLVSFYNNEISEKSEIFDDQFSVERPDGSNFTLKIRSTKLEDSAMYFCASSPWGETNGANVLTFGAGSRLTVL.

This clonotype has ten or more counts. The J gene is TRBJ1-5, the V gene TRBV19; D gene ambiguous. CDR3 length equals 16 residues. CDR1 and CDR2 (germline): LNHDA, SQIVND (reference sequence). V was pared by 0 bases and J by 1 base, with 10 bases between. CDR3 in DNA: TGTGCCAGTAGTATAGATAGGCCTGGGAGCAATCAGCCCCAGCATTTT. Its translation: CASSIDRPGSNQPQHF.

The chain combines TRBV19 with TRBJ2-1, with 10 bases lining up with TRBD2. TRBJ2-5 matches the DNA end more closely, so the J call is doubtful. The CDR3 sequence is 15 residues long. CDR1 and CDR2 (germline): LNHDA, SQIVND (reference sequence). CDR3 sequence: CASCSSGSKWATQYF. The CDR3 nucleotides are TGTGCCAGCTGCTCTAGCGGGAGTAAATGGGCGACCCAGTACTTC.

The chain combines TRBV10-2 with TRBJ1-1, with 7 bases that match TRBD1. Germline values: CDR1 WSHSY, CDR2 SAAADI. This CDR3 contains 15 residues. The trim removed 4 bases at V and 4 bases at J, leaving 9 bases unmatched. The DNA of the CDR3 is TGCGCCAGCAGTGCCTTACAGGGGCGCGTCACTGAAGCTTTCTTT. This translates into CASSALQGRVTEAFF.

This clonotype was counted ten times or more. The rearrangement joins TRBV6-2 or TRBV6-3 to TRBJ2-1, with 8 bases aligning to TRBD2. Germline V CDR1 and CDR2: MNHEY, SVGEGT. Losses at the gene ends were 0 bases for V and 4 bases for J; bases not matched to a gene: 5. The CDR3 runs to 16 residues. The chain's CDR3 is CASSYSMAGGYNEQFF. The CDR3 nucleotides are TGTGCCAGCAGTTACTCGATGGCGGGAGGATACAATGAGCAGTTCTTC.

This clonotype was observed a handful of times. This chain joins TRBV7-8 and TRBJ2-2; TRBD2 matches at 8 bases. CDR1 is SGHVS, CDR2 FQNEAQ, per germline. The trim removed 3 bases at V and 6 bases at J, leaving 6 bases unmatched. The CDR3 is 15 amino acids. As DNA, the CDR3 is TGTGCCAGCAGCTTCCGGGAGGGCCTGTCCGGGGAGCTGTTTTTT. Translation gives CASSFREGLSGELFF.

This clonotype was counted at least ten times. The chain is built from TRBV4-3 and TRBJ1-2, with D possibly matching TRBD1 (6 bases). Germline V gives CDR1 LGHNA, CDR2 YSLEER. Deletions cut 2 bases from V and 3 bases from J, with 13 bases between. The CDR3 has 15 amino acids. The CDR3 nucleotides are TGCGCCAGCAGCCAATGGGGCAGGGGTGACTATGGCTACACCTTC. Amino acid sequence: CASSQWGRGDYGYTF.

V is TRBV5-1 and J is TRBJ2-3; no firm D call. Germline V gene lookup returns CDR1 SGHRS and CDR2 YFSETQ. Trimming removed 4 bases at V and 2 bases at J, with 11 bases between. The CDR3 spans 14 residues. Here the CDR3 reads CASSNFPVTDTQYF. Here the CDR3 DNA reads TGCGCCAGCAGCAATTTCCCGGTCACAGATACGCAGTATTTT.

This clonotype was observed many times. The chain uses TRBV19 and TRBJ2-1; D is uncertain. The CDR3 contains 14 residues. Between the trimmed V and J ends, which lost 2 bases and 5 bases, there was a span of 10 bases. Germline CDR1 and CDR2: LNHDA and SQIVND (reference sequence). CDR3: CASSIRSLDNEQFF. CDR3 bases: TGTGCCAGTAGTATACGTTCTCTGGACAATGAGCAGTTCTTC.

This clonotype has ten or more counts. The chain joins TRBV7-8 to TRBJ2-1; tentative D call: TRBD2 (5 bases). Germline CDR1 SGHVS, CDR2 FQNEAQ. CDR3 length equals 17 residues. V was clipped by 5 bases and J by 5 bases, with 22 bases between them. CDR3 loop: CASSRYREPRPHNEQFF. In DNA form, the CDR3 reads TGTGCCAGCAGCCGTTACCGGGAACCCAGACCCCACAATGAGCAGTTCTTC.

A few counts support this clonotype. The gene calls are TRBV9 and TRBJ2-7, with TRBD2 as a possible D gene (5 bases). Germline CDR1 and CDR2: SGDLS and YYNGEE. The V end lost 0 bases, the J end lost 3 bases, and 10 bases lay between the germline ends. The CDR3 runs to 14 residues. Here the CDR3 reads CASSVDDGGYEQYF. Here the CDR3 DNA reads TGTGCCAGCAGCGTAGACGACGGAGGCTACGAGCAGTACTTC.

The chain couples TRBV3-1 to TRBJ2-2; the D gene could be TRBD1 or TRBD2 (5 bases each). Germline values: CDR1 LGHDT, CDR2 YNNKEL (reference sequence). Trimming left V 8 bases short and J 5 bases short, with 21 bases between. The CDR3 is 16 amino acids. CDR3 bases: TGTGCCAGCGAGCCAAGAGGGGCGAGAGGGACCGGGGAGCTGTTTTTT. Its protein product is CASEPRGARGTGELFF.

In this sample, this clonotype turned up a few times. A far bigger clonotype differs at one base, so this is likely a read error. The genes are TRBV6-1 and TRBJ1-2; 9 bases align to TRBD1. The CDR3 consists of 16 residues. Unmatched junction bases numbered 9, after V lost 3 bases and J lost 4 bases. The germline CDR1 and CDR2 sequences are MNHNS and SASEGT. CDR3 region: CASSEYGQGRSYGYTF. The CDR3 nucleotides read TGTGCCAGCAGTGAGTACGGACAGGGGAGATCCTATGGCTACACCTTC.

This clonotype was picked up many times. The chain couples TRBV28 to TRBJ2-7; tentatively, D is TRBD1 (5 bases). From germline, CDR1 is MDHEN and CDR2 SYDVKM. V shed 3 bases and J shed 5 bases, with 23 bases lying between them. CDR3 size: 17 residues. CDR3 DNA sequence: TGTGCCAGCAGTTTCCCAGCCGGCAGGGCAGACTCTGACGAGCAGTACTTC. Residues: CASSFPAGRADSDEQYF.

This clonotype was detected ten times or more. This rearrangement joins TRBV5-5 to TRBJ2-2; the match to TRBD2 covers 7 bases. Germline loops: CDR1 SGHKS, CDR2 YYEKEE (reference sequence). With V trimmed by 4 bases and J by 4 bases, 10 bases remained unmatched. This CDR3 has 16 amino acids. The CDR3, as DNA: TGTGCCAGCAGCAAAGGGACTAACCTATCCACCGGGGAGCTGTTTTTT. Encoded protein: CASSKGTNLSTGELFF. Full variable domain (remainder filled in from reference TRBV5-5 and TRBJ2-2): DAGVTQSPTHLIKTRGQQVTLRCSPISGHKSVSWYQQVLGQGPQFIFQYYEKEERGRGNFPDRFSARQFPNYSSELNVNALLLGDSALYLCASSKGTNLSTGELFFGEGSRLTVL.

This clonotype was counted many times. DNA for the CDR3: TGCGCCAGCAGCACATGGACAGGGGCTAACTATGGCTACACCTTC. It encodes CASSTWTGANYGYTF. V and J are TRBV5-1 and TRBJ1-2, with TRBD1 matching 9 bases. Germline V lookup: CDR1 SGHRS, CDR2 YFSETQ. The CDR3 is 15 residues long. V shed 4 bases, J shed 0 bases, and the junction held 4 bases outside the gene matches.

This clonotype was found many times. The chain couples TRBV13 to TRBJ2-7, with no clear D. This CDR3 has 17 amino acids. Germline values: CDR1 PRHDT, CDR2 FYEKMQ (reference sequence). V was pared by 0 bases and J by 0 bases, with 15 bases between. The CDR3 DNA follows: TGTGCCAGCAGCTTAGGCCTCGGGCGGACGAGCTCCTACGAGCAGTACTTC. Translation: CASSLGLGRTSSYEQYF.

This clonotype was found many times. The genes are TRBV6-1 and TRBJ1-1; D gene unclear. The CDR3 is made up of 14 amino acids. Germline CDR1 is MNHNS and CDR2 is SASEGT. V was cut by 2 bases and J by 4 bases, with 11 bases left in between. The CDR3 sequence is CASSELWLSTEAFF. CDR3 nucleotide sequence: TGTGCCAGCAGTGAATTGTGGCTGAGCACTGAAGCTTTCTTT.

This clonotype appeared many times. CDR3 in DNA: TGTGCCAGCAGTACCGGGACTAGCGGGGATGGGGCCTACAATGAGCAGTTCTTC. Its translation is CASSTGTSGDGAYNEQFF. The chain uses TRBV27 and TRBJ2-1, with 13 bases lining up with TRBD2. This CDR3 is 18 amino acids long. Germline CDR1 and CDR2: MNHEY and SMNVEV (reference sequence). J was trimmed by 2 bases and V by 5 bases; bases with no gene match: 9.

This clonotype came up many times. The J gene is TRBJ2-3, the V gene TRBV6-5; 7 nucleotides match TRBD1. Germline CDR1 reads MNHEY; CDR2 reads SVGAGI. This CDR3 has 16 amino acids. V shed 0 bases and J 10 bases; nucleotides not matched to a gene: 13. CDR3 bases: TGTGCCAGCAGTTACTCGAGGAGACAGGGTAAACGTGCGCAGTATTTT. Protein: CASSYSRRQGKRAQYF.

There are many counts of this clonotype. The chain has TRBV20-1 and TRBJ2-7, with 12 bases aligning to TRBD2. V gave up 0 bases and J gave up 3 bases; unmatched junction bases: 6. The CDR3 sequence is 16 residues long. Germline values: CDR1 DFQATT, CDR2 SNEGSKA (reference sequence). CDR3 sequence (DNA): TGCAGTGCTAGAGACCGCAGACTAGCGGGGGTCTACGAGCAGTACTTC. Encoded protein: CSARDRRLAGVYEQYF.

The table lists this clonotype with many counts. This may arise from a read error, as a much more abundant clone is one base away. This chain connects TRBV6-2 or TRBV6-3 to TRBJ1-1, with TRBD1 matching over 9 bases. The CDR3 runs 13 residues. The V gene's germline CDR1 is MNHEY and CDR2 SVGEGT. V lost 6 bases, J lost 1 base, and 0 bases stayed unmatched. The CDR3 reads CASRDRGNTEAFF. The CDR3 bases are TGTGCCAGCAGGGACAGGGGGAACACTGAAGCTTTCTTT.

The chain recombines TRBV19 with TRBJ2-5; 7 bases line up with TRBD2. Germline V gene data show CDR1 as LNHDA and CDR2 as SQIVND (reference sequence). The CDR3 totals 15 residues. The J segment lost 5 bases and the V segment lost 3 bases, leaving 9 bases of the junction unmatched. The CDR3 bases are TGTGCCAGTAGTATTGGGGCTGGCGGGAGTGAGACCCAGTACTTC. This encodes CASSIGAGGSETQYF.